A selection of T cell receptor beta chains follows, all from one sample in a study of neurological immune-mediated disorders. TCRdb called the 5' RACE reads again in MiXCR, with one record for every CDR3 protein. The sample includes more than 40,000 distinct CDR3 sequences, just over 3% seen only once; the top ten take around 16%. What was sequenced was PBMCs. The receptors stem from a woman in her 50s with multiple sclerosis. Each CDR3 is given with its conserved first and last residue. A D gene is named only where the DNA matches it firmly. Not all rows give a size; the values are once, few, many and, for expanded clones, a class.

CDR3aa: CASSGGTATDTQYF; CDR3nt: TGCGCCAGCAGCGGTGGGACAGCCACAGATACGCAGTATTTT; abundance: many; d_gene: TRBD1; v_gene: TRBV5-1; j_gene: TRBJ2-3
CDR3aa: CASSMIRTGGEWPQHF; CDR3nt: TGTGCCAGCAGCATGATTAGGACAGGTGGGGAATGGCCCCAGCATTTT; abundance: few; d_gene: TRBD1; v_gene: TRBV6-1; j_gene: TRBJ1-5
CDR3aa: CASSVVGGNYNEQFF; CDR3nt: TGTGCCAGCAGCGTAGTCGGCGGAAACTACAATGAGCAGTTCTTC; abundance: many; d_gene: -; v_gene: TRBV9; j_gene: TRBJ2-1
CDR3aa: CASSPQGVDEKLFF; CDR3nt: TGTGCCAGCAGTCCACAGGGAGTGGATGAAAAACTGTTTTTT; abundance: many; d_gene: -; v_gene: TRBV12-3/TRBV12-4; j_gene: TRBJ1-4
CDR3aa: CASSQSGPSTDTQYF; CDR3nt: TGTGCCAGCAGCCAAAGCGGTCCTAGCACAGATACGCAGTATTTT; abundance: -; d_gene: -; v_gene: TRBV3-1; j_gene: TRBJ2-3
CDR3aa: CASSYSSLAGNEQFF; CDR3nt: TGTGCCAGCAGTTACTCGAGCCTAGCGGGAAATGAGCAGTTCTTC; abundance: few; d_gene: TRBD2; v_gene: TRBV6-6; j_gene: TRBJ2-1
CDR3aa: CASSLDRGGLYEQYF; CDR3nt: TGCGCCAGCAGCTTAGACAGGGGAGGTCTCTACGAGCAGTACTTC; abundance: many; d_gene: TRBD1; v_gene: TRBV5-1; j_gene: TRBJ2-7
CDR3aa: CSARDGPETQYF; CDR3nt: TGCAGTGCTAGAGATGGCCCAGAGACCCAGTACTTC; abundance: many; d_gene: -; v_gene: TRBV20-1; j_gene: TRBJ2-5
CDR3aa: CASSTRGPTSGESIEQFF; CDR3nt: TGTGCCAGCAGCACTAGAGGCCCGACTAGCGGGGAGTCGATTGAGCAGTTCTTC; abundance: many; d_gene: TRBD2; v_gene: TRBV7-2; j_gene: TRBJ2-1
CDR3aa: CADRDSWFSSYNSPLHF; CDR3nt: TGTGCCGACCGGGACAGTTGGTTCTCTTCCTATAATTCACCCCTCCACTTT; abundance: many; d_gene: TRBD1; v_gene: TRBV10-3; j_gene: TRBJ1-6
CDR3aa: CSAIKLAVAYNEQFF; CDR3nt: TGCAGTGCTATTAAACTAGCGGTGGCCTACAATGAGCAGTTCTTC; abundance: many; d_gene: TRBD2; v_gene: TRBV20-1; j_gene: TRBJ2-1